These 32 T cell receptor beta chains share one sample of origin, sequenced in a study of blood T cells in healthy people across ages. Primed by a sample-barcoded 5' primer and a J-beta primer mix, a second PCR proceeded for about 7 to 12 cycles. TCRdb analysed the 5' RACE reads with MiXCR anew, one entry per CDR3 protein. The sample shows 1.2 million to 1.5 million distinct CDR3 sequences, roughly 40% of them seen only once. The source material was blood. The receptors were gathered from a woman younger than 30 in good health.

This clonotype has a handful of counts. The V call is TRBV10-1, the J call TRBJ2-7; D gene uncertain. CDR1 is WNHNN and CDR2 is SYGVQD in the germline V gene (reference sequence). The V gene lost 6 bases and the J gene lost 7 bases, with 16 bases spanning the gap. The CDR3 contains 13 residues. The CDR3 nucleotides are TGCGCCAGCAGCCGGGCCTCCGACGGGGAGCAGTACTTC. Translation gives CASSRASDGEQYF.

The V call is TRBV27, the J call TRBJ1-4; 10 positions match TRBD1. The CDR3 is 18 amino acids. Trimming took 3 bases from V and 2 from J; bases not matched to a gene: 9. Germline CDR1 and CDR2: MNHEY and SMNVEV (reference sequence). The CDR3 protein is CASSFTGTGVGTNEKLFF. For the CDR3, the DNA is TGTGCCAGCAGTTTCACCGGGACAGGGGTCGGGACTAATGAAAAACTGTTTTTT. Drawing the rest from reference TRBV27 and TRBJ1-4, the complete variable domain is EAQVTQNPRYLITVTGKKLTVTCSQNMNHEYMSWYRQDPGLGLRQIYYSMNVEVTDKGDVPEGYKVSRKEKRNFPLILESPSPNQTSLYFCASSFTGTGVGTNEKLFFGSGTQLSVL.

The DNA of the CDR3 is TGCAGCCGTCAGGGACCGCCCCCTAACTATGGCTACACCTTC. Its protein product is CSRQGPPPNYGYTF. The rearrangement joins TRBV20-1 to TRBJ1-2, with TRBD1 as a possible D gene (5 bases). Germline CDR1 reads DFQATT; CDR2 reads SNEGSKA (reference sequence). The CDR3 is made up of 14 amino acids.

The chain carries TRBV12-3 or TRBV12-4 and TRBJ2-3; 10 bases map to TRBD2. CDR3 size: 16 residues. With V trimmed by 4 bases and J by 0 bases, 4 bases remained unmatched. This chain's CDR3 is CASSSLAGVSTDTQYF. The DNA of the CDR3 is TGTGCCAGCAGTTCCCTAGCGGGAGTGAGCACAGATACGCAGTATTTT.

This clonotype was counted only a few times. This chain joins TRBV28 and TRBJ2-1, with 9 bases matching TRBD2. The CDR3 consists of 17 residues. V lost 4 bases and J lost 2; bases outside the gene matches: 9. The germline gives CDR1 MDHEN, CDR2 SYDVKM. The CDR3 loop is CASSSVLAGGAYNEQFF. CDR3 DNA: TGTGCCAGCAGTTCAGTACTCGCGGGGGGGGCCTACAATGAGCAGTTCTTC.

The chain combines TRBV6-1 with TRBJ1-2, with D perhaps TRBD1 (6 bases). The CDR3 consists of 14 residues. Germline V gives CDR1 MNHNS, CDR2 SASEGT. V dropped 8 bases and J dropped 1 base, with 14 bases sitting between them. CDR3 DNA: TGTGCCAGCCGACCGGGACAACTTAACTATGGCTACACCTTC. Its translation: CASRPGQLNYGYTF.

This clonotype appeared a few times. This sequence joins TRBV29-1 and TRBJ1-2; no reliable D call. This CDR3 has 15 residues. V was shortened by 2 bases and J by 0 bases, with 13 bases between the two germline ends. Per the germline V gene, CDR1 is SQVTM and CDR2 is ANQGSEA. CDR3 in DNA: TGCAGCGTTGAACGAACCCTCCGGTCTAACTATGGCTACACCTTC. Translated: CSVERTLRSNYGYTF.

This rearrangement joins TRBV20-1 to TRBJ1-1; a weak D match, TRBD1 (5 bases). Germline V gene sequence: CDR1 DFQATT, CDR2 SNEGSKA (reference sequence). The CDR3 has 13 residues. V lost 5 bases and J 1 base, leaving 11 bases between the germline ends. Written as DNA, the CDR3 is TGCAGTGCTCCTGACGGGGGGAACACTGAAGCTTTCTTT. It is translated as CSAPDGGNTEAFF.

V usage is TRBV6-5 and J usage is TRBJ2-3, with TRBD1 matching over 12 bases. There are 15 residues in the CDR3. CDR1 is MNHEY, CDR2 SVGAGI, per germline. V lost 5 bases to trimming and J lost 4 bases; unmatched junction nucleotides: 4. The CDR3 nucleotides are TGTGCCAGCAGTACCGGGACAGGGGGCTCAGATACGCAGTATTTT. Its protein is CASSTGTGGSDTQYF.

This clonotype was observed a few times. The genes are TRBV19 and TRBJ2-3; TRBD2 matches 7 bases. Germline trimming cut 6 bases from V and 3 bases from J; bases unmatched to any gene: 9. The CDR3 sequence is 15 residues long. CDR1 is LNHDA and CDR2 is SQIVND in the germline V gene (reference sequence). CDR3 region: CASRRTSGATDTQYF. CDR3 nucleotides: TGTGCCAGTAGGAGGACTAGTGGAGCAACAGATACGCAGTATTTT.

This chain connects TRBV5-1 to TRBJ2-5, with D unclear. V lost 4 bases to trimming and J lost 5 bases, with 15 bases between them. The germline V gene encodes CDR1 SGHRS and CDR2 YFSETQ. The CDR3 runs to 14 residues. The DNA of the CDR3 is TGCGCCAGCAGCCTGACAAAAAGTGGGGAGACCCAGTACTTC. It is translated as CASSLTKSGETQYF. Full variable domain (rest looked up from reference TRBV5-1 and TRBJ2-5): KAGVTQTPRYLIKTRGQQVTLSCSPISGHRSVSWYQQTPGQGLQFLFEYFSETQRNKGNFPGRFSGRQFSNSRSEMNVSTLELGDSALYLCASSLTKSGETQYFGPGTRLLVL.

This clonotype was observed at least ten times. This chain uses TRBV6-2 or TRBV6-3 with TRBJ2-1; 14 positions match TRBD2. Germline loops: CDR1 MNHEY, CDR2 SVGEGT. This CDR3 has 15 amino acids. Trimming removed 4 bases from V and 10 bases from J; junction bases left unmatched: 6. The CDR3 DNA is TGTGCCAGCAGTTCCGGGACTAGCGGGAGAGACGAGCAGTTCTTC. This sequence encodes CASSSGTSGRDEQFF.

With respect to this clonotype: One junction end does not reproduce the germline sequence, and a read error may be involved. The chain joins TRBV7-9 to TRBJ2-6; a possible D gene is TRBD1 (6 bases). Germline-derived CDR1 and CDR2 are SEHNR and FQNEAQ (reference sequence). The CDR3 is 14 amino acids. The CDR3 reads CAIPDSSGANVRTF. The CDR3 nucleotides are TGTGCCATTCCGGACAGTTCTGGGGCCAACGTCCGGACTTTC.

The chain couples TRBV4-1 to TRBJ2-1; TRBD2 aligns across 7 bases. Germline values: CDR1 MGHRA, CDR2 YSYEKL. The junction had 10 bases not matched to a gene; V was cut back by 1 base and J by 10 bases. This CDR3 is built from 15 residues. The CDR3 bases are TGCGCCAGCAGCCAAGGGTCGGGGGGTGGCAGGGAGCAGTTCTTC. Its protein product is CASSQGSGGGREQFF.

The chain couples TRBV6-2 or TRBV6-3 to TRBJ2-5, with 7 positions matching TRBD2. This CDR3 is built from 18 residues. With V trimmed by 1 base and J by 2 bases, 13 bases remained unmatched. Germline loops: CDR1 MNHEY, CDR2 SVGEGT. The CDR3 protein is CASSYLPRDYNKQETQYF. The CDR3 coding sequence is TGTGCCAGCAGTTACTTGCCCCGGGACTATAACAAACAAGAGACCCAGTACTTC.

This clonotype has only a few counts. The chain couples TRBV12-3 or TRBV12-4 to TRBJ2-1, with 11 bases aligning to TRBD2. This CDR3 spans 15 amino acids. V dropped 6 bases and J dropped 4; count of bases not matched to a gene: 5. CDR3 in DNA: TGTGCCAGCAGGCCGACTAGCGGGGCGTACAATGAGCAGTTCTTC. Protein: CASRPTSGAYNEQFF.

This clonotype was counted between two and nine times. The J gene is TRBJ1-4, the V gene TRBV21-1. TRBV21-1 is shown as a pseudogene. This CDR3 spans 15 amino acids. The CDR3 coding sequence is TGTGCCAGCAGCAAGCACCTTAGGGAGGAAAAAAAACTGTTTTTT. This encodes CASSKHLREEKKLFF.

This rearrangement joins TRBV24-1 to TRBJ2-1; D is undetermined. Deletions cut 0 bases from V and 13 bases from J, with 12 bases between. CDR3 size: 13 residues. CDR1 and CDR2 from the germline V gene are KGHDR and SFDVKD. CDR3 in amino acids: CATSDLPKGPQFF. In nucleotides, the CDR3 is TGTGCCACCAGTGATTTGCCGAAAGGGCCCCAGTTCTTC.

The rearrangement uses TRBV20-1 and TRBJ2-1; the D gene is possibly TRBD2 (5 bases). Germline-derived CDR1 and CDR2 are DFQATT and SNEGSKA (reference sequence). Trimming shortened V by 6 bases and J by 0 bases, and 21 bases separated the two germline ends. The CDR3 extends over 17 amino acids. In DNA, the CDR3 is TGCAGTGCCTCCAACCGTCCGCTAGGGAGCTCCTACAATGAGCAGTTCTTC. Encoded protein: CSASNRPLGSSYNEQFF.

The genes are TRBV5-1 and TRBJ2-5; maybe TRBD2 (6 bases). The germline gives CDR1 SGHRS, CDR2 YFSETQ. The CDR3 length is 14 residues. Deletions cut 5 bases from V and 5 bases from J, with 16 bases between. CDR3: CASRVEGRLETQYF. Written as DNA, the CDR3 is TGCGCCAGCAGAGTCGAGGGGAGGTTGGAGACCCAGTACTTC.

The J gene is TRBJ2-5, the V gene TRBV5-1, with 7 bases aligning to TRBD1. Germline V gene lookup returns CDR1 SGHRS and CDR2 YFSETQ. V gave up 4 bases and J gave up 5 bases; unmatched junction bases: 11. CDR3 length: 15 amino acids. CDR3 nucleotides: TGCGCCAGCAGCGGGGGACAGATAAGTGGGGAGACCCAGTACTTC. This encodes CASSGGQISGETQYF.

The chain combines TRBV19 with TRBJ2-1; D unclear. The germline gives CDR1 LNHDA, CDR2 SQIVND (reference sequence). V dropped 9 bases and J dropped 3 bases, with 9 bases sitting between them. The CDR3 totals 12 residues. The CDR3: CASRDHYNEQFF. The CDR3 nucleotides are TGTGCCAGCCGAGACCACTACAATGAGCAGTTCTTC.

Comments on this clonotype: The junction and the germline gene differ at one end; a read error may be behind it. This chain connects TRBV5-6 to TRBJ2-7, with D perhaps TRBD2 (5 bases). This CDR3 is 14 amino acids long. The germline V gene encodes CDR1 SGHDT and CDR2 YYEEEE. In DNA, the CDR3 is TGTGCCAGCAGCCGAGGACTGGACTCCTACGAGCGGTACTTC. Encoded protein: CASSRGLDSYERYF.

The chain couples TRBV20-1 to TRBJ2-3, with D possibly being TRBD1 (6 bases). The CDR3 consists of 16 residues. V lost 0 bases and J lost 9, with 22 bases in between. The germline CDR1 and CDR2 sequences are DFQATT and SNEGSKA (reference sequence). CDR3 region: CSARDPAGALSGTQYF. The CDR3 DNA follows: TGCAGTGCTAGAGATCCGGCAGGGGCCCTTTCCGGGACGCAGTATTTT.

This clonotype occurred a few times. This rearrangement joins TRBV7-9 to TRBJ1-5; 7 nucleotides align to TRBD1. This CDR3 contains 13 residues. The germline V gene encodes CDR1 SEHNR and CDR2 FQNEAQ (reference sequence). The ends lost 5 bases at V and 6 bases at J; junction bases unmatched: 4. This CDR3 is CASSPDRVQPQHF. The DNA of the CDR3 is TGTGCCAGCAGCCCCGACAGGGTTCAGCCCCAGCATTTT.

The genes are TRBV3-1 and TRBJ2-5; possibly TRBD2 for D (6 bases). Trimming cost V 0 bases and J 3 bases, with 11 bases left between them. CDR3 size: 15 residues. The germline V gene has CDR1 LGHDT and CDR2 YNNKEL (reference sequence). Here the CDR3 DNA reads TGTGCCAGCAGCCAAGATGGAGGGACGGAAGAGACCCAGTACTTC. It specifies CASSQDGGTEETQYF.

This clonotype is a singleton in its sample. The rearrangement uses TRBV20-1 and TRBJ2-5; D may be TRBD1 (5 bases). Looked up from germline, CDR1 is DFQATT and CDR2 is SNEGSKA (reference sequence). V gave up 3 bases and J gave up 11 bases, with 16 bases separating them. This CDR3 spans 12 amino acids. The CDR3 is CSARDIRNEQYF. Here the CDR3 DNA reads TGCAGTGCTAGGGACATACGGAATGAGCAGTACTTC.

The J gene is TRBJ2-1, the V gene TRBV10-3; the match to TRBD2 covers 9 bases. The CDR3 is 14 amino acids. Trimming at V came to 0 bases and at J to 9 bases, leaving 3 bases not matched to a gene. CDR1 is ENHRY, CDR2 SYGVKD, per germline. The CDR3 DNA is TGTGCCATCAGTGAGTCCGGGACTAGCTTTGAGCAGTTCTTC. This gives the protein CAISESGTSFEQFF.

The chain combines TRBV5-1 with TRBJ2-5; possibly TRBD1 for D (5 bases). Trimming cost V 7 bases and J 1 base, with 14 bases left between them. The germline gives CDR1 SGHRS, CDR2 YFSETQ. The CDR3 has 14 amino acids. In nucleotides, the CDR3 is TGCGCCAGCTCTACAGGAAATATCCAAGAGACCCAGTACTTC. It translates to CASSTGNIQETQYF.

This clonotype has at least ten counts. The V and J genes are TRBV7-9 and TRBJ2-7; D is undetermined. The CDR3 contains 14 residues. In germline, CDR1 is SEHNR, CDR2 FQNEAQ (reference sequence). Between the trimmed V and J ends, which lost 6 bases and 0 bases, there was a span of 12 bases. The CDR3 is CASSLNVLSYEQYF. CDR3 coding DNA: TGTGCCAGCAGTCTAAATGTCCTCTCCTACGAGCAGTACTTC.

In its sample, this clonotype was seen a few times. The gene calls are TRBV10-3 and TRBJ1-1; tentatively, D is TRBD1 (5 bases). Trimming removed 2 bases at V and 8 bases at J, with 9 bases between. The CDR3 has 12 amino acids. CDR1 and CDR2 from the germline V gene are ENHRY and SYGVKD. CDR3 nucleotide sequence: TGTGCCATCAGTGAGGCAAACAGGGAAGCTTTCTTT. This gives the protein CAISEANREAFF.

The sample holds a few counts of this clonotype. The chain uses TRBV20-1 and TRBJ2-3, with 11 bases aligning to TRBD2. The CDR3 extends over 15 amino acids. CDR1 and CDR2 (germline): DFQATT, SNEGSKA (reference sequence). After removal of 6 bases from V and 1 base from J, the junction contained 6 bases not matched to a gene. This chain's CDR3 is CSAKKGLAGTDTQYF. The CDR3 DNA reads TGCAGTGCAAAAAAGGGACTAGCGGGCACAGATACGCAGTATTTT.